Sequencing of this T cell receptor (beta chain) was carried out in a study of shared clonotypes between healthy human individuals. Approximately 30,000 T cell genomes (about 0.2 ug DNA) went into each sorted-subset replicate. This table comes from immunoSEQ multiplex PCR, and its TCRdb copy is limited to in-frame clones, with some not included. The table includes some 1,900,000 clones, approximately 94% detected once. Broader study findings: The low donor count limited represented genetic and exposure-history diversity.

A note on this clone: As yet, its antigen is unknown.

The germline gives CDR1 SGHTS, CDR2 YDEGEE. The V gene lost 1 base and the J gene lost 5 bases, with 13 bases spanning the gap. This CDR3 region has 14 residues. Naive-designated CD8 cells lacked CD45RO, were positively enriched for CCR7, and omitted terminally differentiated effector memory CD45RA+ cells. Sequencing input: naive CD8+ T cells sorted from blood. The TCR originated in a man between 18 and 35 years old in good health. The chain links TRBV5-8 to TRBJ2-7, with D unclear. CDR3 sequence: CASSLRWGIHEQYF. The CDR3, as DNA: TGTGCCAGCAGCTTGCGTTGGGGAATCCACGAGCAGTACTTC. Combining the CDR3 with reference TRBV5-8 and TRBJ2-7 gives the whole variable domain EAGVTQSPTHLIKTRGQQATLRCSPISGHTSVYWYQQALGLGLQFLLWYDEGEERNRGNFPPRFSGRQFPNYSSELNVNALELEDSALYLCASSLRWGIHEQYFGPGTRLTVT.